This T cell receptor beta chain was captured by sequencing in a study of response to subunit inactivated influenza vaccine. TCRdb redid the calling of the RT-PCR reads with MiXCR, one entry per CDR3 protein. The sample has over 800,000 distinct CDR3 sequences; about 20% are singletons. Findings of the study overall: That few new T cells are recruited by each seasonal influenza vaccination was the authors' suggestion.

This clonotype was seen only a few times. Antigen: not known. In germline, CDR1 is DFQATT, CDR2 SNEGSKA (reference sequence). Trimming removed 5 bases at V and 5 bases at J, with 16 bases between. The CDR3 has 14 amino acids. The sample was PBMCs from blood, taken about 5 days after vaccination. This chain joins TRBV20-1 and TRBJ2-1; maybe TRBD2 (5 bases). The clonotype originates from a man aged 50-60 years who received an inactivated influenza vaccine. This CDR3 is CSAVRALADNEQFF. The DNA of the CDR3 is TGCAGTGCTGTCCGGGCCCTAGCAGACAATGAGCAGTTCTTC.